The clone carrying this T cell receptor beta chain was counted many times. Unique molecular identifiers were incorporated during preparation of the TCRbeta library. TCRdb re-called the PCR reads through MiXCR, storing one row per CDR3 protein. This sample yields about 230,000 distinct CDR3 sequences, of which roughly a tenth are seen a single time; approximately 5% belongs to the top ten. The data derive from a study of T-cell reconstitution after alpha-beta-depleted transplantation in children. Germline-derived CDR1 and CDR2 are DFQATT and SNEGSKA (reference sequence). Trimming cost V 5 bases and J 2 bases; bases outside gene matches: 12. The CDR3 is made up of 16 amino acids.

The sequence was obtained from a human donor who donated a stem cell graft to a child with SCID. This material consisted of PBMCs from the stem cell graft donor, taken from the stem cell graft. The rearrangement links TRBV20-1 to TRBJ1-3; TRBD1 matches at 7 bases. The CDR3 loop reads CSARPLQGKAGNTIYF. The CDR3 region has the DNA TGCAGTGCTCGCCCTTTACAGGGGAAAGCTGGAAACACCATATATTTT.